Below, 10 T cell receptor beta chains from the same sample are listed, as sequenced in a study of blood T cells in healthy people across ages. A second PCR of 7 to 11 cycles used a sample-barcoded 5' primer and a J-beta primer mix. TCRdb reanalysed the 5' RACE reads using MiXCR and keeps one entry per CDR3 protein. This table holds 1.5 million to 2 million distinct CDR3 sequences, around 50% found once. Sequencing was carried out using blood. Receptors originate from a woman aged 35 to 49 in good health.

This chain links TRBV6-1 with TRBJ1-2; 8 bases align to TRBD1. There are 14 residues in the CDR3. Germline values: CDR1 MNHNS, CDR2 SASEGT. Losses at the gene ends were 1 base for V and 4 bases for J; bases not matched to a gene: 2. CDR3: CASSEDTGGYGYTF. CDR3 in DNA: TGTGCCAGCAGTGAAGATACAGGGGGCTATGGCTACACCTTC.

The sample holds a few counts of this clonotype. The V gene is TRBV3-1, the J gene TRBJ2-7, with 11 bases that match TRBD1. The length of the CDR3 is 16 residues. The V and J ends lost 1 base and 7 bases, in that order; junction bases with no gene match: 9. The V gene's germline CDR1 is LGHDT and CDR2 YNNKEL (reference sequence). CDR3 sequence reads: CASSQGGTGGYNEQYF. The CDR3 DNA follows: TGTGCCAGCAGCCAAGGGGGGACAGGGGGATACAATGAGCAGTACTTC.

The chain combines TRBV2 with TRBJ1-2, with 7 bases aligning to TRBD1. The germline V gene has CDR1 SNHLY and CDR2 FYNNEI. V lost 3 bases, J lost 0 bases, and 4 bases stayed unmatched. The CDR3 loop spans 15 amino acids. The CDR3 nucleotides are TGTGCCAGCAGTGAGAGGACAGGACCTAACTATGGCTACACCTTC. This codes for CASSERTGPNYGYTF.

This clonotype was recorded a few times. The rearrangement links TRBV7-3 to TRBJ2-6; D call uncertain. V lost 2 bases to trimming and J lost 0 bases, with 11 bases between them. Germline V gene sequence: CDR1 SGHTA, CDR2 FQGTGA. The CDR3 has 17 residues. The CDR3 DNA sequence: TGTGCCAGCAGCTTATGGCCTACTAACTCTGGGGCCAACGTCCTGACTTTC. Its protein product is CASSLWPTNSGANVLTF.

V gene TRBV10-3 combines with J gene TRBJ2-4; D gene uncertain. Judging by the DNA end, TRBJ2-7 fits better; the J call may be wrong. Germline-derived CDR1 and CDR2 are ENHRY and SYGVKD. The CDR3 runs to 16 residues. CDR3 sequence: CAISESAEPPGDEQYF. The CDR3 DNA sequence: TGTGCCATCAGTGAGTCGGCGGAGCCACCTGGCGACGAGCAGTACTTC.

The rearrangement links TRBV11-2 to TRBJ2-1; 7 bases fit TRBD1. CDR1 and CDR2 (germline): SGHAT, FQNNGV. There are 15 residues in the CDR3. Losses at the gene ends were 5 bases for V and 8 bases for J; bases not matched to a gene: 12. CDR3 in amino acids: CASSQITGATDEQFF. CDR3 DNA: TGTGCCAGCAGCCAAATTACAGGGGCAACAGATGAGCAGTTCTTC.

This clonotype came up once. The chain combines TRBV11-2 with TRBJ2-1; D is undetermined. The CDR3 covers 17 residues. Trimming shortened V by 0 bases and J by 3 bases, and 15 bases separated the two germline ends. The germline gives CDR1 SGHAT, CDR2 FQNNGV. The CDR3 region has the DNA TGTGCCAGCAGCTTAGATCTTAGGGTCACTAACTACAATGAGCAGTTCTTC. As protein: CASSLDLRVTNYNEQFF.

The table lists this clonotype with a few counts. The chain links TRBV6-2 or TRBV6-3 to TRBJ2-5, with 8 bases matching TRBD2. The germline gives CDR1 MNHEY, CDR2 SVGEGT. The V and J ends lost 7 bases and 1 base, in that order; junction bases with no gene match: 14. The CDR3 runs 17 residues. CDR3 DNA sequence: TGTGCCAGCAACCCTCGAGCGGAGCGGGGGACCCAAGAGACCCAGTACTTC. Its protein product is CASNPRAERGTQETQYF.

The chain uses TRBV7-2 and TRBJ1-2; D is ambiguous. The CDR3 runs 14 residues. The germline V and J ends were trimmed by 6 bases and 10 bases, with 21 bases remaining between them. CDR1 is SGHTA and CDR2 is FQGNSA in the germline V gene. CDR3 loop: CASRDGGAPGDYTF. CDR3 bases: TGTGCCAGCAGGGACGGTGGTGCACCTGGTGACTACACCTTC.

The CDR3 here is CASSWGRKETQYF. DNA of the CDR3: TGTGCCAGCAGCTGGGGGCGGAAAGAGACCCAGTACTTC. V usage is TRBV7-3 and J usage is TRBJ2-5; D perhaps matches TRBD1 (6 bases). CDR1 and CDR2 (germline): SGHTA, FQGTGA. Deletions cut 4 bases from V and 3 bases from J, with 9 bases between. This CDR3 region has 13 residues.